These 30 T cell receptor beta chains originate from one sample sequenced in a study of blood T cell repertoires in COVID-19. TCRdb keeps only in-frame clones here, not all; method: immunoSEQ multiplex PCR. This table has 150,000 to 200,000 clones, more than 75% appearing once. Sequences were obtained from PBMCs or T cells enriched from blood (not recorded which). The receptors were gathered from a man aged 60 to 69 who had been exposed to COVID-19.

The DNA of the CDR3 is TGTGCCAGTCAAGAAGCGGGGCTGAACACTGAAGCTTTCTTT. Protein: CASQEAGLNTEAFF. The gene calls are TRBV5-6 and TRBJ1-1; TRBD1 might be the D (5 bases). Between the trimmed V and J ends, which lost 8 bases and 0 bases, there was a span of 14 bases. In germline, CDR1 is SGHDT, CDR2 YYEEEE. This CDR3 has 14 residues.

The rearrangement links TRBV7-2 to TRBJ2-5, with 15 positions matching TRBD2. The germline V gene encodes CDR1 SGHTA and CDR2 FQGNSA. This CDR3 has 16 amino acids. The junction had 6 bases not matched to a gene; V was cut back by 5 bases and J by 5 bases. CDR3 bases: TGTGCCAGCAGCAGGGGACTAGCGGGAGGCTTGGAGACCCAGTACTTC. It codes for CASSRGLAGGLETQYF.

This chain connects TRBV5-1 to TRBJ2-3; no clear D. With 7 bases removed from V and 2 bases from J, the gap between germline ends came to 8 bases. This CDR3 contains 12 residues. Per the germline V gene, CDR1 is SGHRS and CDR2 is YFSETQ. CDR3: CASGHPTDTQYF. Here the CDR3 DNA reads TGCGCCAGCGGCCATCCCACAGATACGCAGTATTTT.

In DNA, the CDR3 is TGTGCCACCAGTCGATCCGGGGGGCTCAACACTGAAGCTTTCTTT. Amino acid sequence: CATSRSGGLNTEAFF. This chain uses TRBV24-1 with TRBJ1-1; D is perhaps TRBD1 (6 bases). This CDR3 region has 15 residues. The germline CDR1 and CDR2 sequences are KGHDR and SFDVKD. V was cut by 6 bases and J by 2 bases, with 15 bases left in between.

This clone was recorded only once. The CDR3 region is CAITRGGTNTEAFF. CDR3 bases: TGTGCCATCACCAGAGGAGGCACGAACACTGAAGCTTTCTTT. This sequence joins TRBV10-3 and TRBJ1-1; D gene ambiguous. Germline V CDR1 and CDR2: ENHRY, SYGVKD. This CDR3 is 14 amino acids long. Trimming removed 7 bases at V and 1 base at J, with 13 bases between.

The CDR3, as DNA: TGTGCCAGCAGTACAGTGAACACCGGGGAGCTGTTTTTT. Translation gives CASSTVNTGELFF. This chain links TRBV28 with TRBJ2-2, with D unclear. CDR3 length equals 13 residues. Germline CDR1 is MDHEN and CDR2 is SYDVKM. Trimming cost V 5 bases and J 1 base, with 5 bases left between them.

The genes are TRBV19 and TRBJ2-3; 7 bases fit TRBD2. Trimming removed 6 bases from V and 4 bases from J; junction bases left unmatched: 7. The germline CDR1 and CDR2 sequences are LNHDA and SQIVND (reference sequence). The CDR3 extends over 14 amino acids. DNA for the CDR3: TGTGCCAGTAGGGGCGGGAGATGGCCAGATACGCAGTATTTT. Translating it yields CASRGGRWPDTQYF.

The chain recombines TRBV19 with TRBJ2-1; 13 positions agree with TRBD2. Germline V lookup: CDR1 LNHDA, CDR2 SQIVND (reference sequence). J lost 9 bases, V lost 1 base, and 3 bases had no gene match. The CDR3 has 15 amino acids. The CDR3 loop reads CASSIATSGRSEQFF. CDR3 nucleotide sequence: TGTGCCAGTAGTATAGCGACTAGCGGGAGGAGTGAGCAGTTCTTC.

This rearrangement joins TRBV5-1 to TRBJ2-6; D uncertain. Germline CDR1 is SGHRS and CDR2 is YFSETQ. This CDR3 has 15 residues. Deletions cut 0 bases from V and 3 bases from J, with 7 bases between. Here the CDR3 reads CASSLGHLGANVLTF. The CDR3 DNA is TGCGCCAGCAGCTTGGGGCACCTTGGGGCCAACGTCCTGACTTTC.

As for this clone: It may be a read error: a sequence one base away is much more abundant. The gene calls are TRBV5-1 and TRBJ1-3; D not certain. Trimming pared 0 bases from V and 0 bases from J, leaving 7 bases between. Germline assignment: CDR1 SGHRS and CDR2 YFSETQ. This CDR3 comprises 15 residues. CDR3: CASSLVADSGNTIYF. CDR3 DNA: TGCGCCAGCAGCTTGGTGGCAGACTCTGGAAACACCATATATTTT. Combining the CDR3 with reference TRBV5-1 and TRBJ1-3 gives the whole variable domain KAGVTQTPRYLIKTRGQQVTLSCSPISGHRSVSWYQQTPGQGLQFLFEYFSETQRNKGNFPGRFSGRQFSNSRSEMNVSTLELGDSALYLCASSLVADSGNTIYFGEGSWLTVV.

This clone was observed a few times. V usage is TRBV5-4 and J usage is TRBJ2-7; D is unclear. From germline, CDR1 is SGHNT and CDR2 YYREEE (reference sequence). The length of the CDR3 is 12 residues. V was cut by 1 base and J by 4 bases, with 6 bases left in between. The CDR3, as DNA: TGTGCCAGCAGCTTGTCCGGGTACGAGCAGTACTTC. Protein sequence: CASSLSGYEQYF.

The V and J genes are TRBV7-7 and TRBJ2-5; the match to TRBD2 covers 8 bases. CDR3 length: 15 residues. Losses at the gene ends were 5 bases for V and 1 base for J; bases not matched to a gene: 6. CDR1 SSHAT and CDR2 FNYEAQ come from the germline V gene (reference sequence). CDR3 region: CASSPSLAGQETQYF. The DNA for the CDR3 is TGTGCCAGCAGCCCTTCCCTAGCGGGCCAAGAGACCCAGTACTTC.

The chain links TRBV5-1 to TRBJ2-5, with 7 bases aligning to TRBD1. The J segment lost 5 bases and the V segment lost 4 bases, leaving 5 bases of the junction unmatched. CDR1 SGHRS and CDR2 YFSETQ come from the germline V gene. The CDR3 runs 13 residues. The CDR3 DNA sequence: TGCGCCAGCAGCGGTGGACAGGTCGAGACCCAGTACTTC. Translation: CASSGGQVETQYF.

The genes are TRBV28 and TRBJ2-7, with 9 bases fitting TRBD1. With 10 bases clipped from V and 1 base from J, the junction kept 11 bases outside the gene matches. Germline V CDR1 and CDR2: MDHEN, SYDVKM. The CDR3 has 15 residues. CDR3 sequence reads: CATKKQGAPSYEQYF. The CDR3 DNA is TGTGCCACCAAAAAACAGGGGGCACCTTCCTACGAGCAGTACTTC.

The chain recombines TRBV12-5 with TRBJ2-3; perhaps TRBD1 as D (5 bases). V was trimmed by 0 bases and J by 1 base, leaving 5 bases between them. The CDR3 covers 14 residues. The V gene's germline CDR1 is LGHNT and CDR2 FRNRAP. In nucleotides, the CDR3 is TGTGCTAGTGGTTTGGTCAGGGGCACAGATACGCAGTATTTT. Residues: CASGLVRGTDTQYF.

In this sample, this clone turned up once. V gene TRBV2 combines with J gene TRBJ2-7; TRBD1 matches at 8 bases. From germline, CDR1 is SNHLY and CDR2 FYNNEI. The CDR3 spans 16 residues. J was trimmed by 2 bases and V by 0 bases; bases with no gene match: 6. The CDR3 bases are TGTGCCAGCAGTGAAGCGACCAGGGGGCCCCCCTACGAGCAGTACTTC. Encoded protein: CASSEATRGPPYEQYF.

J is TRBJ1-1 and V is TRBV19; no clear D gene. CDR3 size: 14 residues. The germline V gene encodes CDR1 LNHDA and CDR2 SQIVND (reference sequence). V was clipped by 7 bases and J by 4 bases, with 16 bases between them. As DNA, the CDR3 is TGTGCCAGTACAAATCGACGGCGGGGCACTGAAGCTTTCTTT. Protein product: CASTNRRRGTEAFF.

The J gene is TRBJ1-2, the V gene TRBV28; 7 bases map to TRBD1. CDR1 is MDHEN, CDR2 SYDVKM, per germline. V trimming: 6 bases; J trimming: 5 bases; junction bases outside the gene matches: 9. The CDR3 has 14 residues. The CDR3 here is CASRGGQFIYGYTF. The CDR3 DNA sequence: TGTGCCAGCAGGGGGGGACAGTTCATTTATGGCTACACCTTC.

CDR3 residues: CASSQDRQGNYGYTF. The CDR3 DNA reads TGTGCCAGCAGCCAAGATCGACAGGGGAACTATGGCTACACCTTC. V and J are TRBV14 and TRBJ1-2; TRBD1 aligns across 8 bases. This CDR3 has 15 amino acids. The V gene end was trimmed by 0 bases and the J gene end by 2 bases; junction bases not matched to a gene: 2. The germline V gene encodes CDR1 SGHDN and CDR2 FVKESK.

This clone appeared a few times. This chain connects TRBV7-2 to TRBJ2-1; TRBD2 agrees at 12 bases. Germline trimming cut 5 bases from V and 3 bases from J; bases unmatched to any gene: 5. This CDR3 spans 16 amino acids. Per germline, CDR1 SGHTA and CDR2 FQGNSA. In DNA form, the CDR3 reads TGTGCCAGCAGCCCGACTAGCGGGGGCAACTACAATGAGCAGTTCTTC. It encodes CASSPTSGGNYNEQFF.

The V gene is TRBV10-3, the J gene TRBJ1-5; D unclear. The CDR3 runs 16 residues. V was shortened by 3 bases and J by 0 bases, with 12 bases between the two germline ends. Germline values: CDR1 ENHRY, CDR2 SYGVKD. The CDR3 region has the DNA TGTGCCATCAGTGATGGCAACACAGATAGCAATCAGCCCCAGCATTTT. This codes for CAISDGNTDSNQPQHF.

This clone was detected only a few times. The chain is built from TRBV21-1 and TRBJ1-4; the tabulated D call, TRBD1, remains unverified against the DNA. TRBV21-1 is described as a pseudogene. The CDR3 has 15 residues. The CDR3 sequence is CASSKDTETNEKLFF. Written as DNA, the CDR3 is TGTGCCAGCAGCAAAGATACAGAGACTAATGAAAAACTGTTTTTT.

This clone was seen a handful of times. This chain links TRBV7-8 with TRBJ2-1, with 12 nucleotides matching TRBD2. The V gene end was trimmed by 5 bases and the J gene end by 7 bases; junction bases not matched to a gene: 6. The CDR3 sequence is 15 residues long. CDR1 is SGHVS, CDR2 FQNEAQ, per germline. CDR3 protein: CASSTGLAGLNEQFF. As DNA, the CDR3 is TGTGCCAGCAGCACCGGACTAGCGGGATTGAATGAGCAGTTCTTC.

The chain combines TRBV5-1 with TRBJ1-5, with 7 nucleotides matching TRBD1. The CDR3 has 15 residues. Germline V gene data show CDR1 as SGHRS and CDR2 as YFSETQ. V shed 0 bases, J shed 7 bases, and the junction held 7 bases outside the gene matches. CDR3 DNA: TGCGCCAGCAGCTTGGGCGACAGGGACTTGCAGCCCCAGCATTTT. It is translated as CASSLGDRDLQPQHF.

This clone showed up just a few times. J is TRBJ1-4 and V is TRBV11-3; TRBD1 matches 7 bases. Germline V gene lookup returns CDR1 SGHNT and CDR2 YENEEA. The length of the CDR3 is 15 residues. J lost 7 bases, V lost 5 bases, and 10 bases had no gene match. The CDR3 DNA follows: TGTGCCAGCAGCCCCTCTGAGGGGGCAGGTGAAAAACTGTTTTTT. Protein product: CASSPSEGAGEKLFF.

The V call is TRBV2, the J call TRBJ1-2; possibly TRBD1 for D (5 bases). V dropped 4 bases and J dropped 5 bases, with 11 bases sitting between them. The CDR3 runs to 13 residues. The germline V gene encodes CDR1 SNHLY and CDR2 FYNNEI. The CDR3 loop reads CASSAAGQYGYTF. In DNA, the CDR3 is TGTGCCAGCAGTGCGGCAGGACAATATGGCTACACCTTC.

V gene TRBV7-3 combines with J gene TRBJ1-1; TRBD1 is a possible D gene (6 bases). V was cut by 5 bases and J by 10 bases, with 20 bases left in between. The CDR3 spans 14 residues. CDR1 and CDR2 from the germline V gene are SGHTA and FQGTGA. The CDR3 DNA sequence: TGTGCCAGCAGCCCCGGTGTCCAGGGGCGTGGAGCTTTCTTT. This sequence encodes CASSPGVQGRGAFF.

V usage is TRBV18 and J usage is TRBJ1-1, with 9 bases that match TRBD1. V lost 5 bases to trimming and J lost 1 base; unmatched junction nucleotides: 2. Germline CDR1 is KGHSH and CDR2 is LQKENI. The CDR3 is made up of 14 amino acids. CDR3 residues: CASSAGQGNTEAFF. CDR3 nucleotide sequence: TGTGCCAGCTCAGCGGGACAGGGGAACACTGAAGCTTTCTTT.

The chain has TRBV11-3 and TRBJ2-3; 8 bases match TRBD1. The ends lost 3 bases at V and 3 bases at J; junction bases unmatched: 11. In germline, CDR1 is SGHNT, CDR2 YENEEA. The CDR3 totals 17 residues. In nucleotides, the CDR3 is TGTGCCAGCAGCTTTGCGGCAGGGGGCGTCAGGACAGATACGCAGTATTTT. It codes for CASSFAAGGVRTDTQYF.

This chain connects TRBV6-5 to TRBJ1-6; tentatively, D is TRBD1 (5 bases). This CDR3 has 15 residues. Deletions cut 7 bases from V and 6 bases from J, with 16 bases between. The germline V gene encodes CDR1 MNHEY and CDR2 SVGAGI. CDR3 DNA sequence: TGTGCCAGCACCCGGAAAGGGCAGGGTAATTCACCCCTCCACTTT. Its protein is CASTRKGQGNSPLHF.